Listed below are T cell receptor beta chains from one sample, sequenced in a study of CD8 T cells in ankylosing spondylitis. TCRdb reprocessed the 5' RACE reads with MiXCR, giving one entry per CDR3 protein. The sample has some 140,000 distinct CDR3 sequences; about a sixth are singletons. The sample comprised blood, either unsorted or a sorted T cell fraction (not recorded which). These receptors were obtained from a male donor with ankylosing spondylitis. CDR3s include the opening cysteine and the closing phenylalanine or tryptophan. The D gene is left open where the match is weak. Not every row has a clone size; where given, it reads once, few, many or a size class.

j_call	d_call	clone_size	v_call	cdr3_aa	cdr3_nt
TRBJ2-7	TRBD1	-	TRBV13	CASSLEGQGYEQYF	TGTGCCAGCAGCTTAGAGGGACAGGGTTACGAGCAGTACTTC
TRBJ2-1	TRBD2	-	TRBV15	CATSLRTSGYNEQFF	TGTGCCACCAGCTTGCGGACTAGCGGCTACAATGAGCAGTTCTTC
TRBJ2-7	TRBD2	-	TRBV7-9	CASSFPGTSGSYEQYF	TGTGCCAGCAGCTTCCCCGGGACTAGCGGGAGCTACGAGCAGTACTTC
TRBJ2-1	-	-	TRBV2	CASISSSDFDNEQFF	TGTGCCAGCATAAGCAGCTCGGATTTCGACAATGAGCAGTTCTTC
TRBJ2-7	TRBD2	-	TRBV20-1	CSARPLAGAYEQYF	TGCAGTGCTAGACCGCTAGCGGGAGCCTACGAGCAGTACTTC
TRBJ2-1	-	few	TRBV6-5	CASSYPKTEGYNEQFF	TGTGCCAGCAGTTACCCCAAGACAGAGGGGTACAATGAGCAGTTCTTC
TRBJ2-1	TRBD2	-	TRBV20-1	CSAWTSGSRIDEQFF	TGCAGTGCTTGGACTAGCGGGAGTAGGATCGATGAGCAGTTCTTC
TRBJ2-7	-	few	TRBV4-1	CASSQGNYEQYF	TGCGCCAGCAGCCAGGGGAACTACGAGCAGTACTTC
TRBJ1-5	TRBD1	-	TRBV7-9	CASSSGTGGFGPQHF	TGTGCCAGCAGTTCCGGGACAGGGGGATTTGGGCCCCAGCATTTT
TRBJ1-1	-	many	TRBV14	CASSLPPSVETFF	TGTGCCAGCAGCCTCCCCCCAAGTGTTGAGACTTTCTTT
TRBJ2-7	-	few	TRBV6-5	CASSYLPPRATYEQYF	TGTGCCAGCAGTTACCTCCCCCCCAGGGCGACCTACGAGCAGTACTTC
TRBJ2-3	-	few	TRBV21-1	CASSPHLPSGSPDTQYF	TGTGCCAGCAGTCCACATTTACCTAGCGGGAGCCCAGATACGCAGTATTTT
TRBJ2-7	-	-	TRBV7-2	CASSLRETYEQYF	TGTGCCAGCAGCTTGAGGGAAACCTACGAGCAGTACTTC
TRBJ2-1	-	-	TRBV27	CASSLTGSSNNEQFF	TGTGCCAGCAGTTTAACCGGGTCTTCCAACAATGAGCAGTTCTTC
TRBJ1-1	TRBD1	few	TRBV18	CASSLGTDEAFF	TGTGCCAGCTCACTCGGGACAGATGAAGCTTTCTTT
TRBJ2-3	-	-	TRBV7-8	CASSFRVGGTDTQYF	TGTGCCAGCAGCTTTCGGGTGGGGGGCACAGATACGCAGTATTTT
TRBJ1-4	-	few	TRBV7-9	CASSRRREKLFF	TGTGCCAGCAGTAGGAGGCGGGAAAAACTGTTTTTT
TRBJ2-1	-	-	TRBV4-1	CASSQDPAGVDGLEQFF	TGCGCCAGCAGCCAAGACCCCGCCGGGGTGGACGGGCTTGAGCAGTTCTTC
TRBJ1-1	-	-	TRBV6-1	CASSEWATLPEAFF	TGTGCCAGCAGTGAATGGGCCACCCTCCCTGAAGCTTTCTTT
TRBJ2-3	-	few	TRBV24-1	CATSDFVAGPADTQYF	TGTGCCACCAGTGATTTCGTGGCTGGCCCCGCAGATACGCAGTATTTT
TRBJ1-2	TRBD1	few	TRBV29-1	CSVEADRVLYGYTF	TGCAGCGTTGAGGCGGACAGGGTACTCTATGGCTACACCTTC
TRBJ2-4	-	few	TRBV10-2	CASSEVRAGAKNIQYF	TGCGCCAGCAGTGAGGTCAGGGCGGGAGCCAAAAACATTCAGTACTTC
TRBJ1-1	-	few	TRBV7-2	CASSYDSYTEAFF	TGTGCCAGCAGTTATGACAGCTACACTGAAGCTTTCTTT
TRBJ1-1	TRBD1	-	TRBV12-3/TRBV12-4	CASSPGGAGTEAFF	TGTGCCAGCAGTCCAGGGGGCGCGGGCACTGAAGCTTTCTTT
TRBJ2-3	-	few	TRBV2	CASSDTRTPDTQYF	TGTGCCAGCAGTGACACCCGGACCCCAGATACGCAGTATTTT
TRBJ1-1	-	-	TRBV28	CASTDTLNTEAFF	TGTGCCAGCACGGATACATTGAACACTGAAGCTTTCTTT
TRBJ1-1	-	few	TRBV7-9	CASSLDRSEAFF	TGTGCCAGCAGCCTGGACAGAAGTGAAGCTTTCTTT
TRBJ2-5	TRBD2	-	TRBV13	CASSFIGRTQETQYF	TGTGCCAGCAGCTTCATCGGGAGGACCCAAGAGACCCAGTACTTC
TRBJ1-1	-	few	TRBV9	CASSAAGSTEAFF	TGTGCCAGCAGCGCGGCAGGGAGCACTGAAGCTTTCTTT
TRBJ2-2	-	many	TRBV28	CASSLAPFPGPDTGELFF	TGTGCCAGCAGTTTAGCCCCTTTTCCGGGCCCGGACACCGGGGAGCTGTTTTTT
TRBJ2-7	-	-	TRBV30	CAWSPGTHYEQYF	TGTGCCTGGTCCCCCGGGACCCACTACGAGCAGTACTTC
TRBJ2-3	TRBD2	few	TRBV6-1	CASTLAGVTDTQYF	TGTGCCAGCACCCTAGCGGGAGTAACAGATACGCAGTATTTT
TRBJ1-5	-	-	TRBV7-9	CTSSHRDSSQPQHF	TGTACCAGCAGCCACCGGGACTCCAGTCAGCCCCAGCATTTT